The source of this T cell receptor beta chain is a study of blood T cells in healthy people across ages. The authors ran a second PCR of about 7 to 11 cycles using a sample-barcoded 5' primer and a J-beta primer mix. TCRdb re-called the 5' RACE reads with MiXCR, one entry per CDR3 protein. The sample has just over 800,000 distinct CDR3 sequences; under 80% are singletons. Healthy individuals of Caucasian origin from Russia, aged about 6 to 95, served as donors. Whole-study results and caveats: Long-lived and aged donors differed, with more naive CD4+ cells and higher diversity in the long-lived. Unknown donor CMV status possibly confounded expanded clonotype changes. TCR beta diversity was tightly associated with the proportion of naive T cells.

CDR1 SNHLY and CDR2 FYNNEI come from the germline V gene. Trimming took 1 base from V and 5 from J; bases not matched to a gene: 14. CDR3 length: 18 residues. Note on this clonotype: Its target is not known.

The J gene is TRBJ2-3, the V gene TRBV2, with TRBD2 identical over 8 bases. This TCR was sampled from a man aged 30 to 45 in good health. The sequenced sample was blood. The CDR3 DNA is TGTGCCAGCAGTGAAGTGATTGGAATTAGCGGGGCGAGAGATACGCAGTATTTT. Its protein is CASSEVIGISGARDTQYF.